A single T cell receptor beta chain is shown here with its context. This entry comes from a study of cytomegalovirus exposure and HLA in healthy donors. Study context: According to later analysis, the same platform produced the roughly 110 validation and about 700 first-cohort repertoires.

Germline V lookup: CDR1 MNHEY, CDR2 SVGAGI. V lost 2 bases, J lost 7 bases, and 14 bases lay in between. The CDR3 contains 15 residues. The table came from immunoSEQ multiplex PCR; TCRdb's copy has only in-frame clones and leaves some out. The sample consists of 150,000 or so clones, approximately 81% of them appearing once. This rearrangement joins TRBV6-5 to TRBJ2-2; D perhaps matches TRBD2 (5 bases). Sequencing was carried out using PBMCs. The TCR was taken from a man aged 25-45 years in good health and CMV-seropositive. CDR3 bases: TGTGCCAGCAGTTACGTGGGAGAAGAGGACGGGGAGCTGTTTTTT. It encodes CASSYVGEEDGELFF.